A selection of T cell receptor beta chains follows, all from one sample in a study of blood T cell repertoires in COVID-19. The assay was immunoSEQ multiplex PCR, and TCRdb's table has in-frame clones only and misses some. Of some 58,000 clones in the sample, 75% to 90% were seen once. The sample was peripheral blood. These receptors were taken from a human donor in a cohort sampled during active COVID-19. Both conserved end residues are part of each CDR3. A D gene is named only where the DNA matches it firmly.

d_call: TRBD2; v_call: TRBV7-2; j_call: TRBJ2-2; cdr3_aa: CASRQRGGENTGELFF
d_call: TRBD2; v_call: TRBV19; j_call: TRBJ2-2; cdr3_aa: CASSIWEGTGELFF
d_call: .; v_call: TRBV27; j_call: TRBJ1-2; cdr3_aa: CASSPQGSGYTF
d_call: .; v_call: TRBV6-6; j_call: TRBJ1-2; cdr3_aa: CASVRGQANYGYTF
d_call: .; v_call: TRBV25-1; j_call: TRBJ2-3; cdr3_aa: CASSVQTPITDTQYF
d_call: TRBD2; v_call: TRBV10-2; j_call: TRBJ2-1; cdr3_aa: CASSVSTSGSYNEQFF
d_call: TRBD2; v_call: TRBV6-5; j_call: TRBJ2-3; cdr3_aa: CASSYPGGGTDTQYF
d_call: .; v_call: TRBV27; j_call: TRBJ2-3; cdr3_aa: CASSGLPFTDTQYF
d_call: TRBD1; v_call: TRBV19; j_call: TRBJ2-7; cdr3_aa: CASSMTGETYEQYF
d_call: TRBD2; v_call: TRBV11-3; j_call: TRBJ2-7; cdr3_aa: CASSSAGGGAYEQYF
d_call: .; v_call: TRBV9; j_call: TRBJ2-1; cdr3_aa: CASSVEAAYYNEQFF
d_call: .; v_call: TRBV20-1; j_call: TRBJ1-4; cdr3_aa: CSVEDNEKLFF
d_call: TRBD1; v_call: TRBV28; j_call: TRBJ2-7; cdr3_aa: CASSSPGQGGLVAYEQYF
d_call: .; v_call: TRBV7-3; j_call: TRBJ2-2; cdr3_aa: CASSITRAMNTGELFF
d_call: .; v_call: TRBV5-1; j_call: TRBJ2-7; cdr3_aa: CASSLRGSYEQYF
d_call: .; v_call: TRBV20-1; j_call: TRBJ1-2; cdr3_aa: CSATSQGGYTF
d_call: TRBD2; v_call: TRBV27; j_call: TRBJ2-1; cdr3_aa: CASRDPGLATGGDEQFF
d_call: .; v_call: TRBV18; j_call: TRBJ1-2; cdr3_aa: CASSPWEGGTYGYTF
d_call: TRBD2; v_call: TRBV14; j_call: TRBJ2-3; cdr3_aa: CASSAALGLGPDTQYF
d_call: .; v_call: TRBV6-4; j_call: TRBJ1-2; cdr3_aa: CASSVGQNYGYTF
d_call: TRBD2; v_call: TRBV7-3; j_call: TRBJ2-5; cdr3_aa: CASSAASGGWETQYF
d_call: TRBD2; v_call: TRBV7-9; j_call: TRBJ2-5; cdr3_aa: CASQAGLAAAQETQYF
d_call: TRBD1; v_call: TRBV7-9; j_call: TRBJ1-2; cdr3_aa: CASSPGGGRAGGYTF
d_call: .; v_call: TRBV6-5; j_call: TRBJ2-2; cdr3_aa: CASSGDNNVGELFF
d_call: .; v_call: TRBV6-1; j_call: TRBJ1-2; cdr3_aa: CASSESGGGRDYGYTF
d_call: .; v_call: TRBV7-2; j_call: TRBJ2-2; cdr3_aa: CASSLTGNTGELFF
d_call: TRBD1; v_call: TRBV12-5; j_call: TRBJ2-3; cdr3_aa: CASGHITGGQSDTQYF
d_call: TRBD2; v_call: TRBV2; j_call: TRBJ2-2; cdr3_aa: CASDTSGGKNGELFF
d_call: TRBD1; v_call: TRBV7-2; j_call: TRBJ1-1; cdr3_aa: CASSLPGGTEAFF
d_call: .; v_call: TRBV20-1; j_call: TRBJ2-7; cdr3_aa: CSASIRGISYEQYF
d_call: TRBD1; v_call: TRBV29-1; j_call: TRBJ1-1; cdr3_aa: CSVRTGGNTEAFF
d_call: TRBD1; v_call: TRBV9; j_call: TRBJ1-3; cdr3_aa: CASSVGGQGIGNTIYF
d_call: .; v_call: TRBV9; j_call: TRBJ2-7; cdr3_aa: CASSVGGMKEQYF
d_call: .; v_call: TRBV6-5; j_call: TRBJ1-2; cdr3_aa: CASTTSVNYGYTF
d_call: .; v_call: TRBV24-1; j_call: TRBJ2-3; cdr3_aa: CATSDPAVLTDTQYF
d_call: .; v_call: TRBV15; j_call: TRBJ2-2; cdr3_aa: CATSRNKGTGELFF
d_call: .; v_call: TRBV4-1; j_call: TRBJ2-7; cdr3_aa: CASSRPDSSYEQYF
d_call: TRBD2; v_call: TRBV12-3/TRBV12-4; j_call: TRBJ2-1; cdr3_aa: CASRAGNEQFF
d_call: .; v_call: TRBV5-4; j_call: TRBJ1-2; cdr3_aa: CASSLVGDIHGYTF
d_call: TRBD2; v_call: TRBV9; j_call: TRBJ2-3; cdr3_aa: CASSVAASGGSTDTQYF
d_call: TRBD2; v_call: TRBV13; j_call: TRBJ2-2; cdr3_aa: CASSPAAGTSGHTGELFF
d_call: .; v_call: TRBV2; j_call: TRBJ1-5; cdr3_aa: CASNSFSSNQPQHF
d_call: .; v_call: TRBV7-9; j_call: TRBJ2-1; cdr3_aa: CASSLGRGPPYNEQFF
d_call: .; v_call: TRBV21-1; j_call: TRBJ2-7; cdr3_aa: CASSKEGGLGMDF
d_call: .; v_call: TRBV3-1/TRBV3-2; j_call: TRBJ1-2; cdr3_aa: CASSQESGLRGYTF
d_call: TRBD2; v_call: TRBV7-2; j_call: TRBJ2-1; cdr3_aa: CASSKRTGGSNEQFF
d_call: .; v_call: TRBV6-5; j_call: TRBJ2-5; cdr3_aa: CASSYQRQETQYF
d_call: TRBD2; v_call: TRBV27; j_call: TRBJ2-2; cdr3_aa: CASIGLAGNTGELFF
d_call: .; v_call: TRBV6-5; j_call: TRBJ2-7; cdr3_aa: CASNNGPGNLYEQYF
d_call: TRBD1; v_call: TRBV3-1/TRBV3-2; j_call: TRBJ2-7; cdr3_aa: CASSQADRPYEQYF
d_call: .; v_call: TRBV5-4; j_call: TRBJ1-5; cdr3_aa: CASSADGSSNQPQHF
d_call: .; v_call: TRBV12-3/TRBV12-4; j_call: TRBJ1-5; cdr3_aa: CASSLGHGQPQHF